The 14 T cell receptor beta chains below all came from one sample that was sequenced in a study of cytomegalovirus exposure and HLA in healthy donors. PCR amplification relied on 60 Vbeta primers (plus 13 Jbeta primers). Assay: immunoSEQ multiplex PCR; the TCRdb copy retains only in-frame clones and omits some. Of around 120,000 clones in the sample, approximately 80% were seen once. Sequenced input: PBMCs. These receptor sequences come from a female donor in good health and CMV-seropositive.

The chain uses TRBV2 and TRBJ1-1; D is unresolved. CDR1 SNHLY and CDR2 FYNNEI come from the germline V gene. V dropped 6 bases and J dropped 0 bases, with 8 bases sitting between them. The CDR3 sequence is 13 residues long. The CDR3 DNA follows: TGTGCCAGCAGAATCACAATGAACACTGAAGCTTTCTTT. Its translation is CASRITMNTEAFF.

This chain connects TRBV11-2 to TRBJ2-5, with D maybe TRBD2 (5 bases). V gave up 7 bases and J gave up 5 bases, with 23 bases separating them. This CDR3 has 16 residues. Germline CDR1 and CDR2: SGHAT and FQNNGV. CDR3 sequence (DNA): TGTGCCAGCAACCCCACCCCCGGAGGCCTAGGGGAGACCCAGTACTTC. Its translation: CASNPTPGGLGETQYF.

For this clone: The sample carries other DNA sequences with the same CDR3. This rearrangement joins TRBV19 to TRBJ1-2; tentative D call: TRBD1 (5 bases). V lost 4 bases and J 1 base, leaving 7 bases between the germline ends. Germline assignment: CDR1 LNHDA and CDR2 SQIVND (reference sequence). The CDR3 is made up of 13 amino acids. The CDR3 DNA reads TGTGCCAGTAGTAGTCAGGGTAACTATGGCTACACCTTC. This codes for CASSSQGNYGYTF.

The chain uses TRBV11-2 and TRBJ2-7; 8 nucleotides align to TRBD1. V was clipped by 5 bases and J by 2 bases; unmatched bases: 5. Germline assignment: CDR1 SGHAT and CDR2 FQNNGV. The CDR3 is made up of 14 amino acids. For the CDR3, the DNA is TGTGCCAGCAGCCCCGACAGGGGTGCCTACGAGCAGTACTTC. Its protein is CASSPDRGAYEQYF.

In its sample, this clone was seen once. J is TRBJ1-2 and V is TRBV15, with a possible D match to TRBD1 (6 bases). This CDR3 is 13 amino acids long. V was trimmed by 5 bases and J by 7 bases, leaving 14 bases between them. Germline V lookup: CDR1 LNHNV, CDR2 YYDKDF (reference sequence). The CDR3 reads CATSPSRGGGYTF. The CDR3 nucleotides read TGTGCCACCAGCCCCTCGAGGGGGGGTGGCTACACCTTC.

The chain recombines TRBV6-6 with TRBJ2-7; the match to TRBD2 covers 14 bases. Germline trimming cut 8 bases from V and 3 bases from J; bases unmatched to any gene: 9. This CDR3 has 16 amino acids. Germline lookup yields CDR1 MNHNY and CDR2 SVGAGI (reference sequence). CDR3 nucleotide sequence: TGTGCCAGCGGGACTAGCGGGAGTATGCTCTTCTACGAGCAGTACTTC. Protein product: CASGTSGSMLFYEQYF.

This chain connects TRBV10-3 to TRBJ2-7, with TRBD1 matching over 10 bases. The CDR3 totals 15 residues. J was trimmed by 2 bases and V by 3 bases; bases with no gene match: 4. Germline-derived CDR1 and CDR2 are ENHRY and SYGVKD. The chain's CDR3 is CAISDLGQGAYEQYF. Written as DNA, the CDR3 is TGTGCCATCAGTGATCTCGGACAGGGGGCCTACGAGCAGTACTTC.

The chain's CDR3 is CASSYREYEQYF. In DNA, the CDR3 is TGTGCCAGCAGTTACAGGGAATACGAGCAGTACTTC. J is TRBJ2-7 and V is TRBV28; the D gene is possibly TRBD1 (6 bases). Germline values: CDR1 MDHEN, CDR2 SYDVKM. Trimming left V 4 bases short and J 4 bases short, with 8 bases between. CDR3 length equals 12 residues. Supplemented by reference TRBV28 and TRBJ2-7, the full variable domain reads DVKVTQSSRYLVKRTGEKVFLECVQDMDHENMFWYRQDPGLGLRLIYFSYDVKMKEKGDIPEGYSVSREKKERFSLILESASTNQTSMYLCASSYREYEQYFGPGTRLTVT.

This sequence joins TRBV5-5 and TRBJ1-2; D is possibly TRBD1 (5 bases). Germline CDR1 is SGHKS and CDR2 is YYEKEE (reference sequence). The length of the CDR3 is 14 residues. The V end lost 0 bases, the J end lost 2 bases, and 8 bases lay between the germline ends. The DNA for the CDR3 is TGTGCCAGCAGCTTGGAGGGGATAAACTATGGCTACACCTTC. It encodes CASSLEGINYGYTF.

In its sample, this clone was seen a few times. The chain uses TRBV18 and TRBJ2-7; 12 bases agree with TRBD2. The CDR3 spans 15 residues. Germline CDR1 reads KGHSH; CDR2 reads LQKENI. V dropped 4 bases and J dropped 2; count of bases not matched to a gene: 3. The CDR3 nucleotides read TGTGCCAGCTCACTCCGGACTAGCGGGGCCTACGAGCAGTACTTC. Translated: CASSLRTSGAYEQYF.

The rearrangement links TRBV30 to TRBJ2-2, with D maybe TRBD1 (6 bases). Germline-derived CDR1 and CDR2 are GTSNPN and SVGIG (reference sequence). The V end was cut by 3 bases, the J end by 4 bases, with 15 bases between. CDR3 length equals 15 residues. CDR3 sequence (DNA): TGTGCCTGGAGAGGAGAACAGGGTCGCACCGGGGAGCTGTTTTTT. It translates to CAWRGEQGRTGELFF.

This clone was observed a handful of times. The gene calls are TRBV5-6 and TRBJ2-7; unclear D gene. Germline assignment: CDR1 SGHDT and CDR2 YYEEEE. Deletions cut 0 bases from V and 2 bases from J, with 15 bases between. The CDR3 extends over 16 amino acids. CDR3 loop: CASSLATEFITYEQYF. CDR3 sequence (DNA): TGTGCCAGCAGCTTGGCAACGGAGTTTATTACCTACGAGCAGTACTTC. Using reference TRBV5-6 and TRBJ2-7 for the parts outside the CDR3, the full variable domain is DAGVTQSPTHLIKTRGQQVTLRCSPKSGHDTVSWYQQALGQGPQFIFQYYEEEERQRGNFPDRFSGHQFPNYSSELNVNALLLGDSALYLCASSLATEFITYEQYFGPGTRLTVT.

V and J are TRBV6-6 and TRBJ2-1; D uncertain. The CDR3 runs 13 residues. CDR1 MNHNY and CDR2 SVGAGI come from the germline V gene (reference sequence). V gave up 1 base and J gave up 4 bases, with 5 bases separating them. CDR3 loop: CASSYYIYNEQFF. The CDR3 DNA reads TGTGCCAGCAGTTACTACATATACAATGAGCAGTTCTTC.

V is TRBV10-1 and J is TRBJ2-7; maybe TRBD2 (5 bases). Germline V gives CDR1 WNHNN, CDR2 SYGVQD (reference sequence). Trimming stripped 4 bases from V and 3 bases from J, with 19 bases between. There are 16 residues in the CDR3. The DNA of the CDR3 is TGCGCCAGCAGTGCCTTTACGACGGGAATTAACTACGAGCAGTACTTC. Its protein product is CASSAFTTGINYEQYF.